Listed here are 13 T cell receptor beta chains from one sample, sequenced in a study of shared clonotypes between healthy human individuals. Sequencing was performed with immunoSEQ multiplex PCR; in TCRdb, only in-frame clones are kept and a portion is missing. This table has about 2.4 million clones, 93% appearing once. The sample taken for sequencing was naive CD4+ T cells from PBMCs. Specified subset: CD45RA+ positively selected. The receptors derive from a man aged 18 to 29 in good health. Some clones in this sample may be carry-over from other donors' samples.

This chain joins TRBV6-1 and TRBJ1-3, with 8 positions matching TRBD1. CDR3 length: 16 amino acids. CDR1 and CDR2 from the germline V gene are MNHNS and SASEGT. V dropped 1 base and J dropped 1; count of bases not matched to a gene: 3. CDR3 in DNA: TGTGCCAGCAGTGAAGTACAGGGGGTATCTGGAAACACCATATATTTT. Amino acid sequence: CASSEVQGVSGNTIYF.

The rearrangement links TRBV9 to TRBJ1-1; 7 positions match TRBD1. The V segment lost 3 bases and the J segment 3 bases; nucleotides outside the gene matches: 2. The V gene's germline CDR1 is SGDLS and CDR2 YYNGEE. The CDR3 contains 13 residues. CDR3 protein: CASSEGADTEAFF. The CDR3 DNA reads as TGTGCCAGCAGCGAGGGGGCGGACACTGAAGCTTTCTTT.

The chain employs TRBV4-2 and TRBJ1-1, with 7 bases lining up with TRBD1. Looked up from germline, CDR1 is LGHNA and CDR2 is YNFKEQ. V shed 4 bases, J shed 10 bases, and the junction held 9 bases outside the gene matches. There are 13 residues in the CDR3. CDR3 coding DNA: TGTGCCAGCAGCCTCCAGGGGGACAGTGGAGCTTTCTTT. Residues: CASSLQGDSGAFF.

The rearrangement uses TRBV19 and TRBJ1-4, with D maybe TRBD1 (5 bases). Germline V gene data show CDR1 as LNHDA and CDR2 as SQIVND (reference sequence). The V end lost 2 bases, the J end lost 2 bases, and 9 bases lay between the germline ends. CDR3 length: 15 residues. CDR3 coding DNA: TGTGCCAGTAGTATACGGGGACGGACTAATGAAAAACTGTTTTTT. As protein: CASSIRGRTNEKLFF.

V is TRBV9 and J is TRBJ2-1, with 14 bases matching TRBD2. V shed 0 bases and J 14 bases; nucleotides not matched to a gene: 7. Germline CDR1 reads SGDLS; CDR2 reads YYNGEE. The CDR3 runs 15 residues. Here the CDR3 reads CASSVGETSGREEFF. The CDR3 DNA reads TGTGCCAGCAGCGTAGGTGAGACTAGCGGGAGGGAGGAGTTCTTC.

The rearrangement uses TRBV14 and TRBJ2-1; 7 bases are a match to TRBD2. CDR3 length equals 23 residues. Germline CDR1 SGHDN, CDR2 FVKESK. The junction had 23 bases not matched to a gene; V was cut back by 0 bases and J by 0 bases. The CDR3 is CASSQDPIPSGGRGAVSYNEQFF. The CDR3 region has the DNA TGTGCCAGCAGCCAAGACCCAATCCCTAGCGGAGGCCGAGGGGCTGTCTCCTACAATGAGCAGTTCTTC.

This sequence joins TRBV29-1 and TRBJ1-1, with no clear D. From germline, CDR1 is SQVTM and CDR2 ANQGSEA. CDR3 length: 14 amino acids. V lost 3 bases to trimming and J lost 2 bases, with 13 bases between them. CDR3 sequence (DNA): TGCAGCGTTGAGTTGATGGCGGCCAACACTGAAGCTTTCTTT. This sequence encodes CSVELMAANTEAFF.

The rearrangement uses TRBV19 and TRBJ2-2; D gene unclear. The germline V gene encodes CDR1 LNHDA and CDR2 SQIVND (reference sequence). The germline V and J ends were trimmed by 1 base and 10 bases, with 13 bases remaining between them. The length of the CDR3 is 14 residues. As DNA, the CDR3 is TGTGCCAGTAGTATAGTAGGCCTGCCTGAGGAGCTGTTTTTT. It yields the protein CASSIVGLPEELFF.

This sequence joins TRBV11-2 and TRBJ2-5; 9 bases are shared with TRBD2. The CDR3 has 16 residues. From germline, CDR1 is SGHAT and CDR2 FQNNGV. The V segment lost 5 bases and the J segment 3 bases; nucleotides outside the gene matches: 10. The CDR3 DNA sequence: TGTGCCAGCAGCCCTGGTCAGATAGCGGGAGAAGAGACCCAGTACTTC. As protein: CASSPGQIAGEETQYF. The whole variable domain, filled in from reference TRBV11-2 and TRBJ2-5, reads EAGVAQSPRYKIIEKRQSVAFWCNPISGHATLYWYQQILGQGPKLLIQFQNNGVVDDSQLPKDRFSAERLKGVDSTLKIQPAKLEDSAVYLCASSPGQIAGEETQYFGPGTRLLVL.

The chain joins TRBV14 to TRBJ2-1; D possibly corresponds to TRBD2 (5 bases). CDR1 is SGHDN and CDR2 is FVKESK in the germline V gene. The CDR3 loop spans 13 amino acids. V gave up 0 bases and J gave up 9 bases, with 9 bases separating them. DNA for the CDR3: TGTGCCAGCAGCCAAGATTACGGGGTTGAGCAGTTCTTC. It specifies CASSQDYGVEQFF. The variable domain in full, with the rest retrieved from reference TRBV14 and TRBJ2-1, is EAGVTQFPSHSVIEKGQTVTLRCDPISGHDNLYWYRRVMGKEIKFLLHFVKESKQDESGMPNNRFLAERTGGTYSTLKVQPAELEDSGVYFCASSQDYGVEQFFGPGTRLTVL.

This clone showed up just a few times. V gene TRBV28 combines with J gene TRBJ1-1; TRBD1 matches 8 bases. With 5 bases clipped from V and 8 bases from J, the junction kept 7 bases outside the gene matches. Germline lookup yields CDR1 MDHEN and CDR2 SYDVKM. This CDR3 contains 13 residues. The CDR3 here is CASSIAQGAEAFF. The CDR3 nucleotides are TGTGCCAGCAGTATTGCCCAGGGGGCGGAAGCTTTCTTT.

This chain links TRBV5-1 with TRBJ2-3; 9 bases agree with TRBD2. V shed 5 bases, J shed 2 bases, and the junction held 6 bases outside the gene matches. Germline V gene data show CDR1 as SGHRS and CDR2 as YFSETQ. CDR3 length: 15 amino acids. CDR3 in amino acids: CASRGTSSHTDTQYF. CDR3 DNA sequence: TGCGCCAGCAGAGGGACTAGCAGCCACACAGATACGCAGTATTTT.

The chain employs TRBV27 and TRBJ2-5; TRBD1 aligns across 9 bases. Germline values: CDR1 MNHEY, CDR2 SMNVEV (reference sequence). Germline trimming cut 5 bases from V and 2 bases from J; bases unmatched to any gene: 12. There are 17 residues in the CDR3. This CDR3 is CASSRGTGTSEQETQYF. The CDR3 nucleotides read TGTGCCAGCAGTAGGGGGACAGGGACGTCTGAGCAAGAGACCCAGTACTTC.